The rows below give T cell receptor beta chains drawn from one sample of a study of CXCR3-negative and CXCR3-positive naive CD8 T cells. TCRdb reprocessed the 5' RACE reads and keeps a single row for each CDR3 protein, giving no DNA. This listing includes roughly 7,200 distinct CDR3 sequences. The sample was naive CXCR3+ CD8+ T cells from blood. These receptors were taken from a human donor in good health. Some clones in this sample may be carry-over from other donors' samples. Each CDR3 is given with its conserved first and last residue. Clone size is not always given. Where it is, it says once, few, many or a class for expanded clones.

V gene	J gene	clone size	CDR3 protein
TRBV7-2	TRBJ1-5	medium-sized	CASSLPGPGQPQHF
TRBV9	TRBJ2-1	-	CASSGDREVRRMYNEQFF
TRBV4-1	TRBJ1-2	-	CASMGPNYGYTF
TRBV29-1	TRBJ1-5	-	CSVDATVSNQPQHF
TRBV29-1	TRBJ2-5	-	CSVEAWEETQYF
TRBV15	TRBJ2-7	-	CATSSPKRGTDIYEQYF
TRBV20-1	TRBJ1-1	medium-sized	CSARGGGSEAFF
TRBV15	TRBJ2-7	medium-sized	CATSRDMDHSYEQYF
TRBV7-9	TRBJ1-1	-	CASSSTPMNTEAFF
TRBV5-1	TRBJ1-1	-	CASSFGGEAFF
TRBV7-6	TRBJ2-1	-	CASTLSGSSYNEQFF
TRBV20-1	TRBJ2-7	-	CSATDERVSYEQYF
TRBV27	TRBJ1-2	-	CASSPLPGTVYGYTF
TRBV6-5	TRBJ2-7	-	CASSYSWAGGGEQYF
TRBV29-1	TRBJ2-3	-	CSVEVEDIGRVYADTQYF